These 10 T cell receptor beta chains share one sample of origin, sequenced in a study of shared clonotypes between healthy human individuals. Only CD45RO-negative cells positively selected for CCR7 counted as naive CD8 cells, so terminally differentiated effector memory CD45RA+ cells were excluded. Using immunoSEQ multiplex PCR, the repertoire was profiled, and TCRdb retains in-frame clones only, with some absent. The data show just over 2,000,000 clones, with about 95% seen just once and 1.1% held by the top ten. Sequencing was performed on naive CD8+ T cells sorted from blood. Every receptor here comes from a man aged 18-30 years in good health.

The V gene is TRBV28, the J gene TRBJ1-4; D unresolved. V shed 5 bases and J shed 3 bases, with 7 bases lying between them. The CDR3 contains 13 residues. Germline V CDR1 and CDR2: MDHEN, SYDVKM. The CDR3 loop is CASSLRANEKLFF. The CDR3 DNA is TGTGCCAGCAGTCTTAGGGCTAATGAAAAACTGTTTTTT.

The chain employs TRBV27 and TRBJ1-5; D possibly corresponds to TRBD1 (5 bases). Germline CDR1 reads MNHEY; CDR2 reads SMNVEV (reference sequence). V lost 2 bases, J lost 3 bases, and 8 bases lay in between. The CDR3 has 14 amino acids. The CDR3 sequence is CASSLNRFNQPQHF. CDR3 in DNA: TGTGCCAGCAGTTTAAACAGGTTCAATCAGCCCCAGCATTTT.

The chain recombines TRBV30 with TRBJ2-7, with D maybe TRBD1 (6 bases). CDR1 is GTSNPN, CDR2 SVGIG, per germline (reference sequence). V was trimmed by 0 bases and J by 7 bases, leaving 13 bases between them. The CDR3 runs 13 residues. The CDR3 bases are TGTGCCTGGAGTGTACATGGGGGCTGGGAGCAGTACTTC. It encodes CAWSVHGGWEQYF.

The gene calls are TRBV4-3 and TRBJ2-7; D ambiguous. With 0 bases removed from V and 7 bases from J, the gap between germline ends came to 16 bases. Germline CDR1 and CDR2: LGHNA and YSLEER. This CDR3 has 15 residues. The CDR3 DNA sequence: TGCGCCAGCAGCCAAGAAAAAGCCGACCTCAGGGAGCAGTACTTC. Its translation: CASSQEKADLREQYF.

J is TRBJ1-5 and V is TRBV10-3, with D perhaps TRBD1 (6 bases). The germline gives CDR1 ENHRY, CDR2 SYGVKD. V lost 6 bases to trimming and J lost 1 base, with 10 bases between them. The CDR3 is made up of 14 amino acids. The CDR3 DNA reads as TGTGCCATCAGGGGTACAGGGAGCAATCAGCCCCAGCATTTT. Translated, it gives CAIRGTGSNQPQHF.

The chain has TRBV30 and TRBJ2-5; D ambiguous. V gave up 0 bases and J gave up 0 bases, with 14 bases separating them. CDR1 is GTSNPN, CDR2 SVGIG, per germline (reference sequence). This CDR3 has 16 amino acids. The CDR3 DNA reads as TGTGCCTGGAGTGTCCCTTCCCTCAGTTACCAAGAGACCCAGTACTTC. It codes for CAWSVPSLSYQETQYF.

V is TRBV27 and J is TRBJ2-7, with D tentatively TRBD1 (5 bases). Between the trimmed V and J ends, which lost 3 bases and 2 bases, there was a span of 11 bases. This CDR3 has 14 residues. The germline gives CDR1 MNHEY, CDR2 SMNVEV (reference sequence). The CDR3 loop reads CASSFDRSTYEQYF. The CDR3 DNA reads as TGTGCCAGCAGTTTTGACAGATCAACCTACGAGCAGTACTTC.

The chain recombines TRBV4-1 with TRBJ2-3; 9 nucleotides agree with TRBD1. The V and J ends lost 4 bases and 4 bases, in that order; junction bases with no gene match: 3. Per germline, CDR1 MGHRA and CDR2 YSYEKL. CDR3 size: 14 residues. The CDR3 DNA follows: TGCGCCAGCAGCCCCGGACAGGGGCCAGATACGCAGTATTTT. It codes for CASSPGQGPDTQYF.

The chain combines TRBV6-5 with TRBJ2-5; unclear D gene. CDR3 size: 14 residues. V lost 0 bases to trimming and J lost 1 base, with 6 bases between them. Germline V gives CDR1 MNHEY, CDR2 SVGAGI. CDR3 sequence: CASSYSSFQETQYF. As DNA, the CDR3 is TGTGCCAGCAGTTACTCTAGTTTCCAAGAGACCCAGTACTTC.

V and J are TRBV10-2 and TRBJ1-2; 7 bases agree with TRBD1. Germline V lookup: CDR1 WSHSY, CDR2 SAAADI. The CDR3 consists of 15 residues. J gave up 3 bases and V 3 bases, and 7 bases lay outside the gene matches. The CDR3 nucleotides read TGCGCCAGCAGTGACCTAATAGGGACAGACTATGGCTACACCTTC. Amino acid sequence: CASSDLIGTDYGYTF.